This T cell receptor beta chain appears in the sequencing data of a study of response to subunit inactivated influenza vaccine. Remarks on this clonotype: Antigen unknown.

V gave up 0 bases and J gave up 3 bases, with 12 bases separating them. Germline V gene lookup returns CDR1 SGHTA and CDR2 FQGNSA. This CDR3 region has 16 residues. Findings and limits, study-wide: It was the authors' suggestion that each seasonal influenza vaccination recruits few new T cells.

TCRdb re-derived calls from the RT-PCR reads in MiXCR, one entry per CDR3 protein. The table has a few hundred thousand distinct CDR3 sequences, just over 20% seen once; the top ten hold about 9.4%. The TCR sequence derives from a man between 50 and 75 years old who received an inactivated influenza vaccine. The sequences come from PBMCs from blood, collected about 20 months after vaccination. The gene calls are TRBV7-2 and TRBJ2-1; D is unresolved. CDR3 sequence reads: CASSLAGSTFYNEQFF. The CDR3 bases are TGTGCCAGCAGCTTAGCCGGCAGCACGTTCTACAATGAGCAGTTCTTC.